The 18 T cell receptor beta chains below were found in one sample sequenced in a study of OX40 agonist ivuxolimab in advanced cancers. The data were produced by immunoSEQ multiplex PCR, yet TCRdb's version contains in-frame clones alone and is incomplete. The table includes about 22,000 clones, 84% detected once. Here the sequenced sample was CD4+ or CD8+ T cells sorted from blood, taken in a trial of the OX40 agonist ivuxolimab. Every receptor here comes from an adult with an advanced solid tumor such as melanoma, head and neck, liver or kidney cancer.

This clone was seen only a few times. The chain is built from TRBV7-9 and TRBJ2-4, with D hard to call. Germline CDR1 reads SEHNR; CDR2 reads FQNEAQ (reference sequence). This CDR3 has 15 residues. Trimming took 1 base from V and 0 from J, leaving 7 bases between them. CDR3 amino acids: CASSLGPVAKNIQYF. CDR3 bases: TGTGCCAGCAGCTTAGGGCCCGTAGCCAAAAACATTCAGTACTTC.

The V call is TRBV27, the J call TRBJ1-1, with TRBD1 identical over 8 bases. The junction had 3 bases not matched to a gene; V was cut back by 5 bases and J by 4 bases. The CDR3 loop spans 13 amino acids. The germline CDR1 and CDR2 sequences are MNHEY and SMNVEV (reference sequence). The CDR3 DNA sequence: TGTGCCAGCAGTGCCGGGACAGGCACTGAAGCTTTCTTT. Residues: CASSAGTGTEAFF.

The V call is TRBV10-2, the J call TRBJ2-7; D is possibly TRBD2 (5 bases). This CDR3 is 15 amino acids long. CDR1 is WSHSY and CDR2 is SAAADI in the germline V gene. Trimming took 0 bases from V and 5 from J, leaving 14 bases between them. For the CDR3, the DNA is TGCGCCAGCAGTGAGTCGGTGAGGGCAGGCGACGAGCAGTACTTC. The encoded protein is CASSESVRAGDEQYF.

The chain joins TRBV25-1 to TRBJ2-1; 11 bases line up with TRBD1. The CDR3 loop spans 15 amino acids. The V gene end was trimmed by 5 bases and the J gene end by 7 bases; junction bases not matched to a gene: 7. Germline V gene data show CDR1 as MGHDK and CDR2 as SYGVNS. CDR3 coding DNA: TGTGCCAGCAGTTACGGGACAGGGGGGGGAAATGAGCAGTTCTTC. Protein product: CASSYGTGGGNEQFF.

This clone occurred a few times. The V gene is TRBV29-1, the J gene TRBJ1-1; D unclear. The germline V gene has CDR1 SQVTM and CDR2 ANQGSEA. V lost 4 bases, J lost 0 bases, and 3 bases lay in between. The CDR3 spans 11 residues. The CDR3 reads CSVVVNTEAFF. DNA for the CDR3: TGCAGCGTTGTTGTGAACACTGAAGCTTTCTTT. Full variable domain (rest looked up from reference TRBV29-1 and TRBJ1-1): SAVISQKPSRDICQRGTSLTIQCQVDSQVTMMFWYRQQPGQSLTLIATANQGSEATYESGFVIDKFPISRPNLTFSTLTVSNMSPEDSSIYLCSVVVNTEAFFGQGTRLTVV.

This chain connects TRBV11-2 to TRBJ1-1; the D gene is possibly TRBD1 (5 bases). The V end lost 3 bases, the J end lost 1 base, and 9 bases lay between the germline ends. This CDR3 contains 14 residues. The germline V gene encodes CDR1 SGHAT and CDR2 FQNNGV. The CDR3, as DNA: TGTGCCAGCAGCTTCAGAGGGGCGAACACTGAAGCTTTCTTT. It is translated as CASSFRGANTEAFF. The variable domain in full, with the rest retrieved from reference TRBV11-2 and TRBJ1-1, is EAGVAQSPRYKIIEKRQSVAFWCNPISGHATLYWYQQILGQGPKLLIQFQNNGVVDDSQLPKDRFSAERLKGVDSTLKIQPAKLEDSAVYLCASSFRGANTEAFFGQGTRLTVV.

The V gene is TRBV15, the J gene TRBJ1-4; 11 positions agree with TRBD1. The germline V gene has CDR1 LNHNV and CDR2 YYDKDF (reference sequence). Germline trimming cut 3 bases from V and 1 base from J; bases unmatched to any gene: 13. The CDR3 has 20 amino acids. The CDR3 protein is CATSSGQGARWVVTNEKLFF. DNA of the CDR3: TGTGCCACCAGCAGTGGACAGGGGGCCCGTTGGGTAGTAACTAATGAAAAACTGTTTTTT.

The chain combines TRBV5-6 with TRBJ1-4; maybe TRBD1 (5 bases). This CDR3 comprises 17 residues. Germline V gene data show CDR1 as SGHDT and CDR2 as YYEEEE. V lost 2 bases and J 0 bases, leaving 14 bases between the germline ends. CDR3 nucleotide sequence: TGTGCCAGCAGCTTATGGGAGTTAGGGGCAACTAATGAAAAACTGTTTTTT. Its translation: CASSLWELGATNEKLFF.

This chain connects TRBV4-1 to TRBJ2-7, with D perhaps TRBD1 (6 bases). The CDR3 loop spans 15 amino acids. Germline loops: CDR1 MGHRA, CDR2 YSYEKL. Trimming stripped 0 bases from V and 1 base from J, with 10 bases between. The CDR3 DNA follows: TGCGCCAGCAGCCAAGATTCAGGGGAATCCTACGAGCAGTACTTC. Translated: CASSQDSGESYEQYF.

This clone has only one observation. V and J are TRBV4-2 and TRBJ1-2; no clear D. This CDR3 comprises 15 residues. V was shortened by 0 bases and J by 8 bases, with 16 bases between the two germline ends. Germline CDR1 reads LGHNA; CDR2 reads YNFKEQ. The CDR3 loop reads CASSQDPSVLGGYTF. CDR3 coding DNA: TGTGCCAGCAGCCAAGACCCCTCGGTTCTTGGCGGCTACACCTTC.

This chain uses TRBV9 with TRBJ2-5, with D possibly matching TRBD1 (5 bases). V was cut by 4 bases and J by 5 bases, with 21 bases left in between. The CDR3 spans 16 residues. CDR1 is SGDLS, CDR2 YYNGEE, per germline. The CDR3 coding sequence is TGTGCCAGCAGCCCACCCGGGCAGGGAATATCGGAGACCCAGTACTTC. It translates to CASSPPGQGISETQYF.

The chain carries TRBV7-2 and TRBJ1-2; D uncertain. V was pared by 3 bases and J by 7 bases, with 18 bases between. The CDR3 is made up of 15 amino acids. The germline CDR1 and CDR2 sequences are SGHTA and FQGNSA. The CDR3 coding sequence is TGTGCCAGCAGCTTCCCCGGCGGGGTCTCTCTTGGCTACACCTTC. Encoded protein: CASSFPGGVSLGYTF.

The gene calls are TRBV6-5 and TRBJ2-1, with 14 bases matching TRBD2. Unmatched junction bases numbered 2, after V lost 2 bases and J lost 5 bases. The germline CDR1 and CDR2 sequences are MNHEY and SVGAGI. The CDR3 is 16 amino acids. In nucleotides, the CDR3 is TGTGCCAGCAGTTACCCGACTAGCGGGGGGGACAATGAGCAGTTCTTC. This gives the protein CASSYPTSGGDNEQFF.

This chain connects TRBV5-1 to TRBJ1-6; 12 nucleotides agree with TRBD1. V trimming: 0 bases; J trimming: 8 bases; junction bases outside the gene matches: 6. CDR1 and CDR2 (germline): SGHRS, YFSETQ. This CDR3 has 17 amino acids. For the CDR3, the DNA is TGCGCCAGCAGCTTGGCCGGGGACAGGGGGCAAGATTCACCCCTCCACTTT. Translated: CASSLAGDRGQDSPLHF.

This clone was seen a single time. This chain joins TRBV19 and TRBJ1-2; TRBD1 is a possible D gene (5 bases). CDR3 length: 13 residues. The ends were cut back, 4 bases at V and 4 bases at J, with 10 bases in the middle. Germline CDR1 and CDR2: LNHDA and SQIVND (reference sequence). This CDR3 is CASSTGTFYGYTF. The CDR3 DNA sequence: TGTGCCAGTAGTACCGGGACCTTCTATGGCTACACCTTC. The whole variable domain, filled in from reference TRBV19 and TRBJ1-2, reads DGGITQSPKYLFRKEGQNVTLSCEQNLNHDAMYWYRQDPGQGLRLIYYSQIVNDFQKGDIAEGYSVSREKKESFPLTVTSAQKNPTAFYLCASSTGTFYGYTFGSGTRLTVV.

This chain connects TRBV27 to TRBJ2-7, with TRBD1 as a possible D gene (6 bases). Trimming took 2 bases from V and 1 from J, leaving 9 bases between them. Germline CDR1 MNHEY, CDR2 SMNVEV (reference sequence). The CDR3 has 14 amino acids. CDR3 residues: CASSLQDSSYEQYF. The CDR3 DNA follows: TGTGCCAGCAGTTTACAGGACAGTTCCTACGAGCAGTACTTC.

The V gene is TRBV19, the J gene TRBJ2-2, with D perhaps TRBD1 or TRBD2 (5 bases each). The V gene's germline CDR1 is LNHDA and CDR2 SQIVND (reference sequence). This CDR3 is built from 14 residues. The V end was cut by 1 base, the J end by 6 bases, with 9 bases between. CDR3 loop: CASSIGGAPGELFF. The CDR3 DNA reads TGTGCCAGTAGTATAGGAGGGGCTCCCGGGGAGCTGTTTTTT.

The chain couples TRBV9 to TRBJ2-1; 15 positions match TRBD2. The junction had 10 bases not matched to a gene; V was cut back by 0 bases and J by 12 bases. Germline V CDR1 and CDR2: SGDLS, YYNGEE. The CDR3 is 17 amino acids. The CDR3: CASSVGAGTSGGMGQFF. As DNA, the CDR3 is TGTGCCAGCAGCGTAGGGGCCGGGACTAGCGGGGGGATGGGGCAGTTCTTC.